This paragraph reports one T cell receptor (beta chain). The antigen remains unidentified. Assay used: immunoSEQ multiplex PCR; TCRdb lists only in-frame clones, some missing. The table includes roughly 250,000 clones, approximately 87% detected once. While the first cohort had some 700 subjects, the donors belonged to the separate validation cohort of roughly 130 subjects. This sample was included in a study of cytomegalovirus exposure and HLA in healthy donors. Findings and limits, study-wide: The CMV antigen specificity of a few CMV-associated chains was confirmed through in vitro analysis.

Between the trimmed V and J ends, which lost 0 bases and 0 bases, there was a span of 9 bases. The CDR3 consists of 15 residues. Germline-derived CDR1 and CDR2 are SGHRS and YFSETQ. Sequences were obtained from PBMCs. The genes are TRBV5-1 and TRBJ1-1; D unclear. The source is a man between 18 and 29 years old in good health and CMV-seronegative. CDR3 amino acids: CASSLGSGVNTEAFF. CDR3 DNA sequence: TGCGCCAGCAGCTTGGGTTCGGGTGTGAACACTGAAGCTTTCTTT.